The rows below give T cell receptor beta chains drawn from one sample of a study of T cells after posttransplantation cyclophosphamide. Assay: immunoSEQ multiplex PCR; the TCRdb copy retains only in-frame clones and omits some. This sample comprises around 35,000 clones, none seen once only. Material for sequencing was PBMCs. Source of these receptors: a man aged 25-45 years in good health and a related stem cell transplant donor. CDR3s include the opening cysteine and the closing phenylalanine or tryptophan. The D gene is left open where the match is weak.

>TRBV16|.|TRBJ2-5
CASSQTSPEVETQYF
>TRBV5-4|TRBD1|TRBJ1-2
CASSLGTGFIDYGYTF
>TRBV10-3|.|TRBJ2-5
CAISFQETQYF
>TRBV6-6|.|TRBJ2-6
CASSRDINSGANVLTF
>TRBV12-3/TRBV12-4|.|TRBJ1-2
CASSPWTKNYGYTF
>TRBV12-3/TRBV12-4|.|TRBJ2-5
CASSLARQGGETQYF
>TRBV5-1|.|TRBJ2-1
CASSHTGYNEQFF
>TRBV27|TRBD1|TRBJ2-1
CASSLFWTGAYNEQFF
>TRBV4-1|TRBD2|TRBJ2-3
CASSVRLAGITDTQYF
>TRBV6-1|TRBD2|TRBJ2-4
CASSPHGTSGNIQYF
>TRBV7-9|.|TRBJ2-2
CASSLVGGNTGELFF
>TRBV19|TRBD1|TRBJ1-2
CASSIQGGYGYTF
>TRBV12-3/TRBV12-4|.|TRBJ2-7
CASSSTMTVYEQYF
>TRBV6-1|.|TRBJ2-2
CASSEGSGDTGELFF
>TRBV6-1|.|TRBJ2-5
CASSEVIGLLETQYF
>TRBV14|.|TRBJ1-2
CASSQDRGRVAGYTF
>TRBV28|.|TRBJ2-7
CASSLGRRLYEQYF